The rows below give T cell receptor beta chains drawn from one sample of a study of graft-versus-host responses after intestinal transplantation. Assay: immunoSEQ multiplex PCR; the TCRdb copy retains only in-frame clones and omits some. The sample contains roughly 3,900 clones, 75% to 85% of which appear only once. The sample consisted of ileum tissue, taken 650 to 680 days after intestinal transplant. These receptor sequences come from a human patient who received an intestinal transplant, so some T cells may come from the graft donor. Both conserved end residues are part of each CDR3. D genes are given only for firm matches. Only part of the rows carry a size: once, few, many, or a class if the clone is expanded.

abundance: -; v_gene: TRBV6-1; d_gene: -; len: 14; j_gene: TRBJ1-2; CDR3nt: TGTGCCAGCAGTGAAGGTGCGGGACTTTATGGCTACACCTTC; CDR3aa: CASSEGAGLYGYTF
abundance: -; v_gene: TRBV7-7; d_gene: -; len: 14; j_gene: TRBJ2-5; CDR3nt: TGTGCCAGCAGCTTACAGGGCAGGCAAGAGACCCAGTACTTC; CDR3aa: CASSLQGRQETQYF
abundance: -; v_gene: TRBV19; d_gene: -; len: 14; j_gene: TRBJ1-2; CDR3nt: TGTGCCAGTAGCCGCAGGGGTGCCGCATATGGCTACACCTTC; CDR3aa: CASSRRGAAYGYTF
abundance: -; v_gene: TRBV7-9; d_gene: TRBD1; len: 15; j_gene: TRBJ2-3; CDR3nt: TGTGCCAGCAGCTTCCGACAGGGCCCCACAGATACGCAGTATTTT; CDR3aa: CASSFRQGPTDTQYF
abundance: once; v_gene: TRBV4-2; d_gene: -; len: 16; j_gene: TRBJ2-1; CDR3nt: TGTGCCAGCAGCCAGACTGGCGGGGACCCCTACAATGAGCAGTTCTTC; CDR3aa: CASSQTGGDPYNEQFF
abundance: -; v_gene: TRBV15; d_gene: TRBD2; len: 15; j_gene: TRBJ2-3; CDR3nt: TGTGCCACCAGCAGAGAGCGGGGGGGCACAGATACGCAGTATTTT; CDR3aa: CATSRERGGTDTQYF
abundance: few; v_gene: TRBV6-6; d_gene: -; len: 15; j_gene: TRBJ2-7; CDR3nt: TGTGCCAGCAGTTACTCGAGGGAGGGGGCCTACGAGCAGTACTTC; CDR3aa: CASSYSREGAYEQYF
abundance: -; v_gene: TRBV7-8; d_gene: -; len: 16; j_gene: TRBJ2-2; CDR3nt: TGTGCCAGCAGCTTAGCCGCGCGGGGAGCTCCCGGGGAGCTGTTTTTT; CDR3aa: CASSLAARGAPGELFF
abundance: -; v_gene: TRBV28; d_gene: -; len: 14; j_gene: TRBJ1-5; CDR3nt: TGTGCCAGCACCACCGTGGGGGGGGATCAGCCCCAGCATTTT; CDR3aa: CASTTVGGDQPQHF
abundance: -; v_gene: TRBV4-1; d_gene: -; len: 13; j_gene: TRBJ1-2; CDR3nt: TGCGCCAGCAGCCAAGATCGGGCTTATGGCTACACCTTC; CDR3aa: CASSQDRAYGYTF
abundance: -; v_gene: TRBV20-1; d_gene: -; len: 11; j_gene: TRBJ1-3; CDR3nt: TGCAGTGCTGGGAATGGAAACACCATATATTTT; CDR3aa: CSAGNGNTIYF
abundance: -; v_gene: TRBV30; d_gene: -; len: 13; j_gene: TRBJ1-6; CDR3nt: TGTGCCTGGAGTGTGGCAGGTGTCTCACCCCTCCACTTT; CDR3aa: CAWSVAGVSPLHF
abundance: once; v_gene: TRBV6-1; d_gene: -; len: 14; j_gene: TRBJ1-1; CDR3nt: TGTGCCAGCAGAGAATTGGCCCCAGGGACTGAAGCTTTCTTT; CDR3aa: CASRELAPGTEAFF
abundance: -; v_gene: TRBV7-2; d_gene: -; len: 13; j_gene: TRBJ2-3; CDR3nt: TGTGCCAGCCGACTAGGGGGCGCAGATACGCAGTATTTT; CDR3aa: CASRLGGADTQYF
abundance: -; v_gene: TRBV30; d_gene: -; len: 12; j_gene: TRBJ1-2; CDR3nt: TGTGCCTGGAGTCGGCAGAACTATGGCTGCACCTTC; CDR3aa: CAWSRQNYGCTF
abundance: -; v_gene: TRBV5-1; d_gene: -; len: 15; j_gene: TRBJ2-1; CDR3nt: TGCGCCAGCAGAGATAAACTAGCAACCTACAATGAGCAGTTCTTC; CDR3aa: CASRDKLATYNEQFF
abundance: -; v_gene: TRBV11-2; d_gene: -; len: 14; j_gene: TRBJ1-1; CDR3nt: TGTGCCAGCAGTATTGGACCAACCAACACTGAAGCTTTCTTT; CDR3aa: CASSIGPTNTEAFF
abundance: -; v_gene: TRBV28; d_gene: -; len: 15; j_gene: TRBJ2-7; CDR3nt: TGTGCCAGCAGGACGAACAAGAGGGGCATGTACGAGCAGTACTTC; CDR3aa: CASRTNKRGMYEQYF
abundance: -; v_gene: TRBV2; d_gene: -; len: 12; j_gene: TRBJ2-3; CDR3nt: TGTGCCAGCACGGGAACCACAGATACGCAGTATTTT; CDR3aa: CASTGTTDTQYF
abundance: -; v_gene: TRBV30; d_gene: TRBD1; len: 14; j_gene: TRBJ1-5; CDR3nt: TGTGCCTGGAGCGGGACAGGGGGCAATCAGCCCCAGCATTTT; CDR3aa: CAWSGTGGNQPQHF
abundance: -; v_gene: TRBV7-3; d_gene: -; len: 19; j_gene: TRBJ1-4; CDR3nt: TGTGCCAGCAGCCCCACGCAGAACAGGGAGAGACTCATGAATGAAAAACTGTTTTTT; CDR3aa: CASSPTQNRERLMNEKLFF
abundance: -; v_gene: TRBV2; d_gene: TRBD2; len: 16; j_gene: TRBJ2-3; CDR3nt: TGTGCCACACCAGCAGGGACTAGCGGTTACACAGATACGCAGTATTTT; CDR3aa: CATPAGTSGYTDTQYF
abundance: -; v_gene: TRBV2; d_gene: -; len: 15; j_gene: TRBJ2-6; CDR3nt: TGTGCCAGCAGTCAGACAGGCACTGGGGCCAACGTCCTGACTTTC; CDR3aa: CASSQTGTGANVLTF
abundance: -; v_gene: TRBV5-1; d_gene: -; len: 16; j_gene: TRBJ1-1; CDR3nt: TGCGCCAGCAGCTGGGACGCGGGCGGGGAGAACACTGAAGCTTTCTTT; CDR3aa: CASSWDAGGENTEAFF
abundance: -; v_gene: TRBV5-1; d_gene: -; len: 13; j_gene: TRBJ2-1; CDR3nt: TGCGCCAGCAGCTTGCGGGCCTCGAGTGAGCAGTTCTTC; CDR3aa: CASSLRASSEQFF
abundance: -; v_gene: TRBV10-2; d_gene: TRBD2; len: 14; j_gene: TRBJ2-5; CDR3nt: TGCGCCAGCAGTCAGCTGACTAGCGGAGAGACCCAGTACTTC; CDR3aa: CASSQLTSGETQYF
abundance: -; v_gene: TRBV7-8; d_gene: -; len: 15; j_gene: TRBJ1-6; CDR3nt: TGTGCCAGCAGCACCCAAATTGGGAATAATTCACCCCTCCACTTT; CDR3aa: CASSTQIGNNSPLHF
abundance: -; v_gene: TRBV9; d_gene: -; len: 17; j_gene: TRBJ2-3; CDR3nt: TGTGCCAGCAGCGTAGCTGGAGTTCTTCCTAGCACAGATACGCAGTATTTT; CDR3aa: CASSVAGVLPSTDTQYF